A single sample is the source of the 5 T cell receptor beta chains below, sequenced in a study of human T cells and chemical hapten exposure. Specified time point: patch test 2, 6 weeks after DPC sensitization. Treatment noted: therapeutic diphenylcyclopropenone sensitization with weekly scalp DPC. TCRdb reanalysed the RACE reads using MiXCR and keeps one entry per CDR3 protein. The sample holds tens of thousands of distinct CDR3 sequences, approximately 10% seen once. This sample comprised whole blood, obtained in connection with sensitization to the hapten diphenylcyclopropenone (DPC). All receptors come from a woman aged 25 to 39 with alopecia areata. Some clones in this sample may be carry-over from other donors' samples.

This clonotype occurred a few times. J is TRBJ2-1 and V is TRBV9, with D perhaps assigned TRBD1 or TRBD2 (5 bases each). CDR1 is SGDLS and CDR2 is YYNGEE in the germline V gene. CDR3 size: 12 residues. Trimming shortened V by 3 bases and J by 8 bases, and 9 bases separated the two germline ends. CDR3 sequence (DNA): TGTGCCAGCAGCGCAGTGGGGGATGAGCAGTTCTTC. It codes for CASSAVGDEQFF.

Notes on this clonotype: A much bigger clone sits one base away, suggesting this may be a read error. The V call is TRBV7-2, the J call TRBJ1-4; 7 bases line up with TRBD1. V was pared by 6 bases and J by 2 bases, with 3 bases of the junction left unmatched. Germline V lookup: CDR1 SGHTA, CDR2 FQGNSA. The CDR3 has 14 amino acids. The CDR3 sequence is CASRLQGTNEKLFF. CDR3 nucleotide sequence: TGTGCCAGCAGATTACAGGGGACTAATGAAAAACTGTTTTTT. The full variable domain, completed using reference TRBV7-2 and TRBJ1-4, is GAGVSQSPSNKVTEKGKDVELRCDPISGHTALYWYRQSLGQGLEFLIYFQGNSAPDKSGLPSDRFSAERTGGSVSTLTIQRTQQEDSAVYLCASRLQGTNEKLFFGSGTQLSVL.

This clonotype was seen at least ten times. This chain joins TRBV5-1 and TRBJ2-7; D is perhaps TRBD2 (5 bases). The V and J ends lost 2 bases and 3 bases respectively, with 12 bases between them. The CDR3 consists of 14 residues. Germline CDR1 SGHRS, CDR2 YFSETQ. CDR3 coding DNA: TGCGCCAGCAGCTTTGTTGGCGGGCACTACGAGCAGTACTTC. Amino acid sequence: CASSFVGGHYEQYF.

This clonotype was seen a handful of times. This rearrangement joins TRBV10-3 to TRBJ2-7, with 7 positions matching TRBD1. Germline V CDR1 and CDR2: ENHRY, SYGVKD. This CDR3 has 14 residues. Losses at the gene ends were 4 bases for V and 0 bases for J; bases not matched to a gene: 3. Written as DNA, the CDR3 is TGTGCCATCAGTGGGACAGGTACCTCCTACGAGCAGTACTTC. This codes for CAISGTGTSYEQYF.

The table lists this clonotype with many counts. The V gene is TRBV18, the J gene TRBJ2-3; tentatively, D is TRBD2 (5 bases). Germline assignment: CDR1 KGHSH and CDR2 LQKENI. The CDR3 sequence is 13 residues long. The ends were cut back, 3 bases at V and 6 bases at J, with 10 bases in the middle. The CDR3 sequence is CASSPSGSDTQYF. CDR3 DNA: TGTGCCAGCTCACCTTCGGGATCGGATACGCAGTATTTT.